These 19 T cell receptor beta chains originate from one sample sequenced in a study of cytomegalovirus exposure and HLA in healthy donors. The primer mix had 60 Vbeta and 13 Jbeta primers. Some clones are missing from TCRdb's copy, which holds only in-frame ones; the method was immunoSEQ multiplex PCR. The sample records some 190,000 clones, approximately 84% being singletons. Sequenced material: PBMCs. All receptors derive from a girl aged 10-17 years in good health and CMV-seropositive.

V usage is TRBV5-6 and J usage is TRBJ2-7; possible D gene TRBD2, 6 bases. The CDR3 has 16 residues. With 3 bases removed from V and 6 bases from J, the gap between germline ends came to 22 bases. CDR1 is SGHDT, CDR2 YYEEEE, per germline. CDR3 DNA: TGTGCCAGCAGCTCCGAGGGACTGAGAGTACCCTTCGAGCAGTACTTC. This sequence encodes CASSSEGLRVPFEQYF.

J is TRBJ2-1 and V is TRBV29-1; D not certain. The germline gives CDR1 SQVTM, CDR2 ANQGSEA. The CDR3 covers 13 residues. Trimming took 6 bases from V and 0 from J, leaving 9 bases between them. For the CDR3, the DNA is TGCAGCGTGGTGCGGAACTCCTACAATGAGCAGTTCTTC. This codes for CSVVRNSYNEQFF.

V gene TRBV25-1 combines with J gene TRBJ2-7; 8 bases align to TRBD1. Germline-derived CDR1 and CDR2 are MGHDK and SYGVNS. This CDR3 region has 16 residues. Germline trimming cut 3 bases from V and 1 base from J; bases unmatched to any gene: 8. As DNA, the CDR3 is TGTGCCAGCAGTGATCCCGGGACAGGTTTATCCTACGAGCAGTACTTC. Translating gives CASSDPGTGLSYEQYF.

This clone was found a few times. The chain links TRBV9 to TRBJ2-1, with 9 bases aligning to TRBD2. V gave up 0 bases and J gave up 4 bases; unmatched junction bases: 2. Per germline, CDR1 SGDLS and CDR2 YYNGEE. The CDR3 sequence is 15 residues long. The CDR3 region has the DNA TGTGCCAGCAGCGTAGTGCTAGCGGGATACAATGAGCAGTTCTTC. It is translated as CASSVVLAGYNEQFF.

V is TRBV25-1 and J is TRBJ2-7; possible D gene TRBD2, 5 bases. V was clipped by 5 bases and J by 0 bases, with 8 bases between them. The CDR3 has 13 residues. Per the germline V gene, CDR1 is MGHDK and CDR2 is SYGVNS. CDR3 bases: TGTGCCAGCAGTCACAGCGGCTCCTACGAGCAGTACTTC. Amino acids: CASSHSGSYEQYF.

CDR3 protein: CASSLARYPYEQYF. CDR3 nucleotide sequence: TGTGCCAGCAGCTTAGCACGGTATCCCTACGAGCAGTACTTC. This rearrangement joins TRBV7-9 to TRBJ2-7; D is undetermined. This CDR3 has 14 residues. The germline V gene encodes CDR1 SEHNR and CDR2 FQNEAQ (reference sequence). V lost 0 bases, J lost 2 bases, and 8 bases lay in between.

On this clone itself: Other DNA sequences in this specimen translate into the identical CDR3. The J gene is TRBJ2-7, the V gene TRBV5-4, with D possibly TRBD2 on 6 matching bases. Trimming took off 1 base at V and 3 bases at J, with 8 bases between the two ends. The CDR3 contains 13 residues. Germline V gene lookup returns CDR1 SGHNT and CDR2 YYREEE (reference sequence). DNA of the CDR3: TGTGCCAGCAGCTTGACTAGCAGCTACGAGCAGTACTTC. Translation: CASSLTSSYEQYF.

The chain links TRBV4-1 to TRBJ2-5; TRBD2 aligns across 15 bases. The CDR3 runs 18 residues. Germline values: CDR1 MGHRA, CDR2 YSYEKL. V shed 4 bases, J shed 2 bases, and the junction held 8 bases outside the gene matches. As DNA, the CDR3 is TGCGCCAGCAGCCCTGGACTAGCGGGAGGGCCAATTCAAGAGACCCAGTACTTC. This translates into CASSPGLAGGPIQETQYF.

V and J are TRBV7-9 and TRBJ1-3; weak D call: TRBD1 (5 bases). The CDR3 contains 13 residues. The germline V gene has CDR1 SEHNR and CDR2 FQNEAQ (reference sequence). Trimming left V 5 bases short and J 2 bases short, with 7 bases between. This CDR3 reads CASSGAAGNTIYF. The CDR3 DNA reads TGTGCCAGCAGCGGGGCGGCTGGAAACACCATATATTTT. The full variable domain, rest sourced from reference TRBV7-9 and TRBJ1-3, is DTGVSQNPRHKITKRGQNVTFRCDPISEHNRLYWYRQTLGQGPEFLTYFQNEAQLEKSRLLSDRFSAERPKGSFSTLEIQRTEQGDSAMYLCASSGAAGNTIYFGEGSWLTVV.

This clone has just one count. The chain uses TRBV18 and TRBJ2-7; D is perhaps TRBD1 (6 bases). Germline CDR1 is KGHSH and CDR2 is LQKENI. This CDR3 has 15 amino acids. Between the trimmed V and J ends, which lost 3 bases and 3 bases, there was a span of 15 bases. CDR3 sequence reads: CASSPPGHLLYEQYF. CDR3 DNA: TGTGCCAGCTCACCCCCGGGACACCTACTCTACGAGCAGTACTTC.

The chain joins TRBV7-8 to TRBJ2-3; TRBD2 matches at 7 bases. This CDR3 has 15 amino acids. V was pared by 2 bases and J by 0 bases, with 2 bases of the junction left unmatched. Germline lookup yields CDR1 SGHVS and CDR2 FQNEAQ. Written as DNA, the CDR3 is TGTGCCAGCAGCTTAAGCGGGACCAGCACAGATACGCAGTATTTT. Protein product: CASSLSGTSTDTQYF.

V gene TRBV19 combines with J gene TRBJ1-5; D perhaps matches TRBD1 (6 bases). The CDR3 runs to 13 residues. Trimming removed 5 bases from V and 7 bases from J, with 12 bases in between. Germline V CDR1 and CDR2: LNHDA, SQIVND (reference sequence). In nucleotides, the CDR3 is TGTGCCAGTAGTTCCAGGACAGTCCAGCCCCAGCATTTT. This gives the protein CASSSRTVQPQHF.

This clone was recorded once. This chain connects TRBV19 to TRBJ2-3, with 7 bases matching TRBD1. The germline V gene encodes CDR1 LNHDA and CDR2 SQIVND (reference sequence). The CDR3 contains 12 residues. Trimming at V came to 6 bases and at J to 4 bases, leaving 1 base not matched to a gene. The CDR3 reads CASSGQADTQYF. The CDR3 region has the DNA TGTGCCAGTAGCGGACAGGCAGATACGCAGTATTTT.

This chain connects TRBV5-8 to TRBJ2-3, with D maybe TRBD1 (6 bases). V lost 0 bases and J lost 0, with 14 bases in between. The CDR3 is 17 residues long. Germline values: CDR1 SGHTS, CDR2 YDEGEE. CDR3 in DNA: TGTGCCAGCAGCTTGGGGGCCCGACAGGCCAGCACAGATACGCAGTATTTT. Residues: CASSLGARQASTDTQYF.

The V and J genes are TRBV6-5 and TRBJ1-2; no clear D gene. There are 10 residues in the CDR3. In germline, CDR1 is MNHEY, CDR2 SVGAGI. Trimming removed 11 bases at V and 8 bases at J, with 12 bases between. CDR3 amino acids: CAAGSGGYTF. The CDR3 DNA follows: TGTGCCGCGGGATCCGGGGGCTACACCTTC.

The V gene is TRBV5-4, the J gene TRBJ1-2; the match to TRBD1 covers 9 bases. From germline, CDR1 is SGHNT and CDR2 YYREEE (reference sequence). The CDR3 totals 16 residues. The V and J ends lost 4 bases and 3 bases, in that order; junction bases with no gene match: 10. Here the CDR3 DNA reads TGTGCCAGCAGCCCAACCACAGGGGGCGGTGACTATGGCTACACCTTC. Amino acid sequence: CASSPTTGGGDYGYTF.

V gene TRBV29-1 combines with J gene TRBJ2-7; D gene unclear. The CDR3 sequence is 13 residues long. Germline V gene sequence: CDR1 SQVTM, CDR2 ANQGSEA. V dropped 0 bases and J dropped 5 bases, with 11 bases sitting between them. The CDR3 DNA reads as TGCAGCGTTGAAGATAGGCTCCAGGACGAGCAGTACTTC. Residues: CSVEDRLQDEQYF.

V is TRBV29-1 and J is TRBJ2-7; TRBD2 aligns across 9 bases. Germline assignment: CDR1 SQVTM and CDR2 ANQGSEA. V was clipped by 6 bases and J by 2 bases; unmatched bases: 8. The CDR3 sequence is 14 residues long. CDR3 amino acids: CSVGVASGTYEQYF. CDR3 in DNA: TGCAGCGTGGGGGTGGCTAGCGGGACCTACGAGCAGTACTTC.

The chain is built from TRBV2 and TRBJ2-7, with 7 bases fitting TRBD2. The V gene end was trimmed by 7 bases and the J gene end by 6 bases; junction bases not matched to a gene: 9. The CDR3 is 13 amino acids. CDR1 is SNHLY and CDR2 is FYNNEI in the germline V gene. The CDR3 is CASKWEGLSEQYF. The CDR3 DNA is TGTGCCAGCAAATGGGAGGGGCTCAGCGAGCAGTACTTC. The whole variable domain, remainder taken from reference TRBV2 and TRBJ2-7, is EPEVTQTPSHQVTQMGQEVILRCVPISNHLYFYWYRQILGQKVEFLVSFYNNEISEKSEIFDDQFSVERPDGSNFTLKIRSTKLEDSAMYFCASKWEGLSEQYFGPGTRLTVT.